The 6 T cell receptor beta chains listed next were all sequenced from one sample in a study of CD8 T cells in ankylosing spondylitis. TCRdb called the 5' RACE reads again in MiXCR, with one record for every CDR3 protein. The repertoire holds 700,000 to 1,000,000 distinct CDR3 sequences, with 12% as singletons. The antigens of these receptors remain unknown. Points from the study as a whole: It appeared that ankylosing spondylitis blood was characterized by a TCR beta motif of several highly homologous variants.

The sequenced sample consisted of blood, either unsorted or a sorted T cell fraction (not recorded which). All receptors come from a male donor with ankylosing spondylitis.

The chain is built from TRBV29-1 and TRBJ2-5, with D hard to call. The V end was cut by 6 bases, the J end by 2 bases, with 10 bases between. Germline assignment: CDR1 SQVTM and CDR2 ANQGSEA. CDR3 length: 12 residues. CDR3 nucleotide sequence: TGCAGCGTAGACACAAGGCAAGAGACCCAGTACTTC. Its translation: CSVDTRQETQYF.

The chain uses TRBV5-1 and TRBJ1-5; TRBD1 is a possible D gene (5 bases). In germline, CDR1 is SGHRS, CDR2 YFSETQ. Trimming cost V 5 bases and J 3 bases, with 9 bases left between them. The CDR3 extends over 13 amino acids. This chain's CDR3 is CASRGALNQPQHF. In DNA form, the CDR3 reads TGCGCCAGCAGAGGGGCCCTCAATCAGCCCCAGCATTTT.

The sample holds a few counts of this clonotype. The J gene is TRBJ1-2, the V gene TRBV20-1, with 10 bases that match TRBD1. The germline CDR1 and CDR2 sequences are DFQATT and SNEGSKA (reference sequence). The CDR3 covers 15 residues. Germline trimming cut 3 bases from V and 5 bases from J; bases unmatched to any gene: 9. The CDR3 loop reads CSARGPGQGSYGYTF. For the CDR3, the DNA is TGCAGTGCTAGGGGCCCGGGACAGGGGAGTTATGGCTACACCTTC.

This clonotype was counted between two and nine times. The rearrangement links TRBV11-2 to TRBJ2-1; D possibly corresponds to TRBD1 (6 bases). Germline CDR1 is SGHAT and CDR2 is FQNNGV. V lost 5 bases and J 0 bases, leaving 14 bases between the germline ends. CDR3 length: 16 residues. The CDR3 loop is CASSPRRGSSYNEQFF. The DNA of the CDR3 is TGTGCCAGCAGCCCGCGTAGGGGGAGCTCCTACAATGAGCAGTTCTTC.

This clonotype was observed a handful of times. This chain uses TRBV15 with TRBJ1-1; D possibly corresponds to TRBD1 (5 bases). The CDR3 is made up of 14 amino acids. Germline V gene lookup returns CDR1 LNHNV and CDR2 YYDKDF (reference sequence). V was trimmed by 3 bases and J by 4 bases, leaving 12 bases between them. The CDR3 protein is CATSREARGTEAFF. CDR3 nucleotides: TGTGCCACCAGCAGGGAGGCTAGGGGCACTGAAGCTTTCTTT.

About this clonotype: This sequence may be a read error, since a much larger clone differs from it by one base. This chain connects TRBV28 to TRBJ2-7; unclear D gene. V lost 5 bases and J 3 bases, leaving 5 bases between the germline ends. The germline gives CDR1 MDHEN, CDR2 SYDVKM. This CDR3 is built from 11 residues. CDR3 residues: CASSHYYEQYF. The CDR3 bases are TGTGCCAGCAGTCACTACTACGAGCAGTACTTC. The full variable domain, in which reference TRBV28 and TRBJ2-7 provide the parts outside the CDR3, is DVKVTQSSRYLVKRTGEKVFLECVQDMDHENMFWYRQDPGLGLRLIYFSYDVKMKEKGDIPEGYSVSREKKERFSLILESASTNQTSMYLCASSHYYEQYFGPGTRLTVT.